This is a list of T cell receptor beta chains from one sample in a study of human T cells and chemical hapten exposure. TCRdb processed the RACE reads anew with MiXCR; each CDR3 protein has one entry. This sample has around 76,000 distinct CDR3 sequences, with over 9.5% found just once. Sample: whole blood, taken in connection with sensitization to the hapten diphenylcyclopropenone (DPC). The source of these receptors is a woman aged 55-70 years with alopecia areata. Some clones in this sample may be carry-over from other donors' samples. The CDR3 runs from the conserved cysteine through the conserved F or W. The D gene is left open where the match is weak. Rows give clone size only sometimes, using once, few, many, or a class for an expanded clone.

abundance | d_gene | j_gene | v_gene | CDR3nt | CDR3aa
. | . | TRBJ2-3 | TRBV5-1 | TGCGCCAGCAGGGGTGATACGCAGTATTTT | CASRGDTQYF
. | TRBD1 | TRBJ1-5 | TRBV6-1 | TGTGCCAGCAGTTCAGGACAGGGGGCGGTTGGGCCCCAGCATTTT | CASSSGQGAVGPQHF
. | . | TRBJ2-1 | TRBV7-7 | TGTGCTAGCAGCTTAGAGGGTCTTTACAATGAGCAGTTCTTC | CASSLEGLYNEQFF
. | . | TRBJ1-3 | TRBV21-1 | TGTGCCAGCAGCCCTCCAGGGTTAGACTCTGGAAAAACCATATATTTT | CASSPPGLDSGKTIYF
. | . | TRBJ2-7 | TRBV29-1 | TGCAGCGTTGTTGCCACCTCCTACGAGCAGTACTTC | CSVVATSYEQYF
few | TRBD1 | TRBJ1-4 | TRBV20-1 | TGCAGTGCCGAGGACAGGGGGGGCGATGAAAAACTGTTTTTT | CSAEDRGGDEKLFF
few | TRBD1 | TRBJ2-7 | TRBV7-6 | TGTGCCAGCAGCACGAGGACAGGGGGCAACGAGCAGTACTTC | CASSTRTGGNEQYF
few | TRBD1 | TRBJ1-2 | TRBV12-3/TRBV12-4 | TGTGCCAGCAGTTTTGCCGCTGACAGGGAATTTGGCGGCTACACCTTC | CASSFAADREFGGYTF
. | . | TRBJ1-4 | TRBV7-8 | TGTGCCAGCCGCCAGAGCTCAATACATAATGAAAAACTGTTTTTT | CASRQSSIHNEKLFF
many | . | TRBJ1-2 | TRBV12-3/TRBV12-4 | TGTGCCAGCAGTGCGACAGGCGAATATGGCTACACCTTC | CASSATGEYGYTF
. | . | TRBJ1-1 | TRBV20-1 | TGCAGTGCTAAGTTTGCAGGGATGAACACTGAAGCTTTCTTT | CSAKFAGMNTEAFF
few | . | TRBJ1-3 | TRBV10-1 | TGCGCCAGCCCGGGGCCCTCTGGAAACACCATATATTTT | CASPGPSGNTIYF
many | . | TRBJ2-7 | TRBV6-6 | TGTGCCAGCAGTTACGTTGCAGGCCGAATCTCCTACGAGCAGTACTTC | CASSYVAGRISYEQYF
few | . | TRBJ2-7 | TRBV10-2 | TGCGCCAGCCTCGGGGCAGGCCCTATCGAGCAGTACTTC | CASLGAGPIEQYF
many | TRBD1 | TRBJ2-7 | TRBV6-6 | TGTGCCAGCAGTTACCAGAACAGGGGGCAATACGAGCAGTACTTC | CASSYQNRGQYEQYF
. | TRBD1 | TRBJ1-5 | TRBV5-4 | TGTGCCAGCAGCTCGGGACAGGGGGCTGATCAGCCCCAGCATTTT | CASSSGQGADQPQHF
. | . | TRBJ2-5 | TRBV5-1 | TGCGCCAGCAGTTCAGGAGCCCCTCAAGAGACCCAGTACTTC | CASSSGAPQETQYF
few | . | TRBJ2-7 | TRBV6-5 | TGTGCCAGCAGTTACTCATCCGCGACAGGTTCCTCCTACGAGCAGTACTTC | CASSYSSATGSSYEQYF
few | . | TRBJ2-5 | TRBV10-3 | TGTGCCACAAGCGTCTTAGGGAAAGAGACCCAGTACTTC | CATSVLGKETQYF
many | . | TRBJ1-1 | TRBV18 | TGTGCCAGCTCACCGACAGGTGATATGAACACTGAAGCTTTCTTT | CASSPTGDMNTEAFF
. | . | TRBJ1-1 | TRBV7-2 | TGTGCCAGCAGCTTAGGGGGCCGAACAACTGAAGCTTTCTTT | CASSLGGRTTEAFF
. | . | TRBJ1-1 | TRBV3-1 | TGTGCCAGCAGCCAAGGGGCTCTAGGAGGGGGCACTGAAGCTTTCTTT | CASSQGALGGGTEAFF
. | . | TRBJ2-3 | TRBV20-1 | TGCAGTGCTAGACTTCAGGCCGTATTTTTCGGAGATACGCAGTATTTT | CSARLQAVFFGDTQYF
. | . | TRBJ2-2 | TRBV12-5 | TGTGCTAGTGGGGTTGCGGAGCTGTTTTTT | CASGVAELFF
many | . | TRBJ2-7 | TRBV4-2 | TGTGCCAGCAGCCCCACCCATCAGGGCTCCTACGAGCAGTACTTC | CASSPTHQGSYEQYF
. | TRBD1 | TRBJ1-3 | TRBV29-1 | TGCAGCGTTGCTTTTGGGCAGGGGGCTGGAAACACCATATATTTT | CSVAFGQGAGNTIYF
. | TRBD2 | TRBJ2-7 | TRBV6-2/TRBV6-3 | TGTGCCAGCAGTTACCGGGACTACCCGTCCTACGAGCAGTACTTC | CASSYRDYPSYEQYF
few | TRBD1 | TRBJ1-2 | TRBV20-1 | TGCAGTGCTGCCTACAGGGGGGCGTACTATGGCTACACCTTC | CSAAYRGAYYGYTF
. | . | TRBJ2-3 | TRBV5-1 | TGCGCCAGCAGCTTAGAGCCGGGACGGGCCCTCACAGATACGCAGTATTTT | CASSLEPGRALTDTQYF
few | TRBD1 | TRBJ1-5 | TRBV18 | TGTGCCAGCTCACCCTCCGCACGACCGACAGGGAAGAATCAGCCCCAGCATTTT | CASSPSARPTGKNQPQHF
many | . | TRBJ1-4 | TRBV29-1 | TGCAGCGTTGTATCGGGAAGGAATGAAAAACTGTTTTTT | CSVVSGRNEKLFF